This is a list of T cell receptor beta chains from one sample in a study of T-cell reconstitution after alpha-beta-depleted transplantation in children. A single record per CDR3 protein comes from TCRdb applying MiXCR to the PCR reads. In the table there are approximately 980,000 distinct CDR3 sequences, around 30% of which are singletons. Here the sequenced sample was PBMCs, mostly from graft donor cells, taken 360 days after TCRalphabeta/CD19-depleted stem cell transplant. These receptors all stem from a boy younger than two who had a stem cell transplant for SCID, so the T cells may come from the graft donor. CDR3s include the opening cysteine and the closing phenylalanine or tryptophan. D genes are given only for firm matches. Clone sizes are given selectively: once, few, many, or a class where the clone is expanded.

j_call d_call v_call clone_size cdr3_nt cdr3_aa
TRBJ1-2 . TRBV20-1 . TGCAGTGCTCCGGACGGCCGGCTGGGCTACACCTTC CSAPDGRLGYTF
TRBJ1-6 TRBD1 TRBV12-3/TRBV12-4 . TGTGCCAGCCGTACTGAACAGGGGGAAGGCTCACCCCTCCACTTT CASRTEQGEGSPLHF
TRBJ2-1 . TRBV5-1 . TGCGCCAGCAGCTCCCAGGTTAGGAATGAGCAGTTCTTC CASSSQVRNEQFF
TRBJ1-5 . TRBV7-9 . TGTGCCAGCAGCTACCGCGGCGGTTTCAATCAGCCCCAGCATTTT CASSYRGGFNQPQHF
TRBJ2-1 . TRBV5-1 . TGCGCCAGCAGCATGCCTGGGGGACGGTTGTGGTTTGAGCAGTTCTTC CASSMPGGRLWFEQFF
TRBJ1-3 TRBD1 TRBV15 few TGTGCCACCAGCAGAGATCGGGACAGGGTCGGAAACACCATATATTTT CATSRDRDRVGNTIYF
TRBJ1-1 . TRBV7-2 . TGTGCCAGCAGCTTAGCGTCAGTAATCAGGGACACTGAAGCTTTCTTT CASSLASVIRDTEAFF
TRBJ2-3 . TRBV4-1 . TGCGCCAGCAGCCAAGATTTAATTCTGGAGGGCGGCACAGATACGCAGTATTTT CASSQDLILEGGTDTQYF
TRBJ2-1 . TRBV12-3/TRBV12-4 few TGTGCCAGCAGTTTAGCTCTGAGGGAATTGGAGCAGTTCTTC CASSLALRELEQFF
TRBJ1-1 . TRBV27 . TGTGCCAGCAGTTTAATGGGCAGGGGTAGGGACACTGAAGCTTTCTTT CASSLMGRGRDTEAFF
TRBJ2-7 . TRBV12-3/TRBV12-4 few TGTGCCAGCAGCCACAGGTTGGGCAACTACGAGCAGTACTTC CASSHRLGNYEQYF
TRBJ2-7 . TRBV2 . TGTGCCAGCAGTGAAGCCCCGGCTCTATACTACGAGCAGTACTTC CASSEAPALYYEQYF
TRBJ1-1 . TRBV6-5 few TGTGCCAGCAGTTACTCCCAAGGTGAAGCTTTCTTT CASSYSQGEAFF
TRBJ2-1 . TRBV28 . TGTGCCAGCAGTCACGGGGGTATCTACAATGAGCAGTTCTTC CASSHGGIYNEQFF
TRBJ2-7 TRBD1 TRBV15 few TGTGCCACCAGCAGAGCCATGAGACAGGGTCGAGGCGAGCAGTACTTC CATSRAMRQGRGEQYF
TRBJ2-3 TRBD1 TRBV5-6 . TGTGCCAGCAGCTCGTACAGGGGGAGTATGGATACGCAGTATTTT CASSSYRGSMDTQYF
TRBJ2-1 TRBD2 TRBV20-1 . TGCAGTGCTAGTTGGACTAGCGGGGTCATTGAGCAGTTCTTC CSASWTSGVIEQFF
TRBJ1-2 TRBD1 TRBV20-1 many TGCAGTGCCGGACAGGGCGGCTATGGCTACACCTTC CSAGQGGYGYTF
TRBJ2-3 . TRBV29-1 few TGCAGCGTTGGCGGATTCACAGATACGCAGTATTTT CSVGGFTDTQYF
TRBJ1-3 . TRBV11-2 . TGTGCCAGCAGCTTAATCGATAACACCATATATTTT CASSLIDNTIYF
TRBJ1-1 . TRBV12-3/TRBV12-4 . TGTGCCAGCAGTTTAGGAGCTACCAAAGCTTTCTTT CASSLGATKAFF
TRBJ1-2 . TRBV10-2 few TGCGCCAGCACGACAGAAAACTATGGCTACACCTTC CASTTENYGYTF
TRBJ2-7 . TRBV4-1 . TGCGCCAGCAGCCAAAGCCGGGGGCAGTACGAGCAGTACTTC CASSQSRGQYEQYF
TRBJ2-2 . TRBV5-1 . TGTGCCAGCAGCCGTGGGGACACCGGGGAGCTGTTTTTT CASSRGDTGELFF
TRBJ2-3 TRBD2 TRBV6-1 few TGTGCCAGCAGCCCGGGACTAGCGGGGGGGGATTGGAGCACAGATACGCAGTATTTT CASSPGLAGGDWSTDTQYF